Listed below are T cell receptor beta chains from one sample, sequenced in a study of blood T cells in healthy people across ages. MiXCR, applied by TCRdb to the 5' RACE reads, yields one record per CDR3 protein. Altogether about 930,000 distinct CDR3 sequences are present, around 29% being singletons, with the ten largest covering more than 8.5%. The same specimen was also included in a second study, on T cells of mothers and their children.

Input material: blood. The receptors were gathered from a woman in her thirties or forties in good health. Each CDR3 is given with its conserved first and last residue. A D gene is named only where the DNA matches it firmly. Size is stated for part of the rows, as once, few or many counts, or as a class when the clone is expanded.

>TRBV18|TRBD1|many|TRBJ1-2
TGTGCCAGCTCACGACCGGGGGCTGACAGGGTCAACTATGGCTACACCTTC
CASSRPGADRVNYGYTF
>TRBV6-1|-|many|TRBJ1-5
TGTGCCAGCAGTGAAGCCAGACAGCCCCAGCATTTT
CASSEARQPQHF
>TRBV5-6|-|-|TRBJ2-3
TGTGCCAGCAGGCCCCCGGGCCTCCAGGCTGTGAGCACAGATACGCAGTATTTT
CASRPPGLQAVSTDTQYF
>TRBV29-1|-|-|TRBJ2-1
TGCAGCGTTGCTGGCGGGAACAATGAGCAGTTCTTC
CSVAGGNNEQFF
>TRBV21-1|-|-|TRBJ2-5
TGTGCCAGCAGCAAAGTAAGGGCGGGGGCAGCAAAGACCCAGTACTTC
CASSKVRAGAAKTQYF
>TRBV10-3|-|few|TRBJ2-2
TGTGCCATCAGAGGGGGTGACACCGGGGAGCTGTTTTTT
CAIRGGDTGELFF
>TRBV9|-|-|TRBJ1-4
TGTGCCAGCAGCGCAGGGTTGCGGGCAACTAATGAAAAACTGTTTTTT
CASSAGLRATNEKLFF
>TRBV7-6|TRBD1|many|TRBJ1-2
TGTGCCAGCAGCCCAGACCCGCCGGGACAGACCTATGGCTACACCTTC
CASSPDPPGQTYGYTF
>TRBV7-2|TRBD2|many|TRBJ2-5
TGTGCCAGCAGCTCACCGGGACTAGCGGGGGGGCGAGAGACCCAGTACTTC
CASSSPGLAGGRETQYF
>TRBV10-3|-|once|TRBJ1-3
TGTGCCATCAGCCTCGGACGCACCATATATTTT
CAISLGRTIYF
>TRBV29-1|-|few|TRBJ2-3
TGCAGCGTCCGGGTTACTAGCACAGATACGCAGTATTTT
CSVRVTSTDTQYF
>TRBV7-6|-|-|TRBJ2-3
TGTGCCAGCAGCGAGACATGGGGTATAACAGATACGCAGTATTTT
CASSETWGITDTQYF
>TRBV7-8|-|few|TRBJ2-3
TGTGCCAGCAGCTTAGAACCGGGACCCCTCACAGATACGCAGTATTTT
CASSLEPGPLTDTQYF
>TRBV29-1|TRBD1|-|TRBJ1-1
TGCAGCTCACAGCTTCGGACAGGGGGGGAAGCTTTCTTT
CSSQLRTGGEAFF
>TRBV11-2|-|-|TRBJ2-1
TGTGCCGGCAGCTTAGGTACGTTCCCCAATGAGCAGTTCTTC
CAGSLGTFPNEQFF
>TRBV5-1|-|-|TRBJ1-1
TGCGCCAGCGGGACCTTAGGGCCAGCTTTCTTT
CASGTLGPAFF
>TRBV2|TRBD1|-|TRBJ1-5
TGTGCCAGCACCATCAGACAGGGAGGTGGTCAGCCCCAGCATTTT
CASTIRQGGGQPQHF
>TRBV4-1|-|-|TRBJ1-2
TGCGCCAGTCGGGGCAGACCTTATGGCTACACCTTC
CASRGRPYGYTF
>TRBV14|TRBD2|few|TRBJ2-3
TGTGCCAGCAGCCAAGACCAGCGGGGGGCAGATACGCAGTATTTT
CASSQDQRGADTQYF
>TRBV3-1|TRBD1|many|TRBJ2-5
TGTGCCAGCAGCCAACCCGGGACAGGGAGGGGAGAGACCCAGTACTTC
CASSQPGTGRGETQYF
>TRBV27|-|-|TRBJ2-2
TGTGCCAGCACCACGTGGGGGGAGTCTTACACCGGGGAGCTGTTTTTT
CASTTWGESYTGELFF
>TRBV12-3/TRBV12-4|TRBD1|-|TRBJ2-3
TGTGCCGGCAGTTTGGGGACAGCTCTTGGCACAGATACGCAGTATTTT
CAGSLGTALGTDTQYF
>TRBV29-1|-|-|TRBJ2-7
TGCAGCGTTGAAGGTTGGGGACGGGGGATGGCCTACGAGCAGTACTTC
CSVEGWGRGMAYEQYF
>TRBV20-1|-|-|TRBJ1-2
TGCAGTGCTAGAGAGGGGACGAATACTGATGGCTACACCTTC
CSAREGTNTDGYTF
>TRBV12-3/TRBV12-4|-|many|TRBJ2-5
TGTGCCAGCAGTCCGACTGGGGGACCCCAGTACTTC
CASSPTGGPQYF
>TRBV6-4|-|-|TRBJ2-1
TGTGCCAGCAGTGACTCGCCGGGGGACCCATACAATGAGCAGTTCTTC
CASSDSPGDPYNEQFF
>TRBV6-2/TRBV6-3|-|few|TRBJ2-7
TGTGCCAGCAGTTACTCGGGGGCGCGGTACGAGCAGTACTTC
CASSYSGARYEQYF
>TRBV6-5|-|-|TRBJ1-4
TGTGCCAGCAGTTACTCTTGGGGAAAGATTGAAAAACTGTTTTTT
CASSYSWGKIEKLFF
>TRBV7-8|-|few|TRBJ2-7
TGTGCCAGCAGCCGATCGCCCGGGGGTGCCTACGAGCAGTACTTC
CASSRSPGGAYEQYF
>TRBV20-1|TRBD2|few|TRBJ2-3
TGCAGTGCTAGAGCGGCTAGCGGGCACACAGATACGCAGTATTTT
CSARAASGHTDTQYF
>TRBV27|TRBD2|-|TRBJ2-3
TGTGCCAGCAGTTTTTTCGCCGGGGGGTTATTGGATACGCAGTATTTT
CASSFFAGGLLDTQYF
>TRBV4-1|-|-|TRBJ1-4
TGCGCCAGCAGCCTATCCGACTTCCTGATGCTGGATGAAAAACTGTTTTTT
CASSLSDFLMLDEKLFF
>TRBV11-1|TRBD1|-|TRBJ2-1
TGTGCCAGCAGCCCACGGACAGGCAATGAGCAGTTCTTC
CASSPRTGNEQFF
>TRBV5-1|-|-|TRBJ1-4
TGCGCCAGCAGCTTGGTCGGGGGCGCTAATGAAAAACTGTTTTTT
CASSLVGGANEKLFF
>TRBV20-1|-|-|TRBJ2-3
TGCAGTGCTCCCGCTTCAGGGGCGGCAGATACGCAGTATTTT
CSAPASGAADTQYF
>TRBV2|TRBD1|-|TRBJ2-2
TGTGCCTCGGGACAGGCTAAAAGGGAGCTGTTTTTT
CASGQAKRELFF
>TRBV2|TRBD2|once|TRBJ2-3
TGTGTCAGCAGATTAGCGGGGGGCGGCACAGATACGCAGTATTTT
CVSRLAGGGTDTQYF
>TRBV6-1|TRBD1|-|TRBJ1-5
TGTGCCAGCAGTGTCGTCGACAGGGGTAGCAATCAGCCCCAGCATTTT
CASSVVDRGSNQPQHF
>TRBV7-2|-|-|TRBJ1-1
TGTGCCAGCAGCTTAGTGTCACAAGGGCTGGTTGAAGCTTTCTTT
CASSLVSQGLVEAFF
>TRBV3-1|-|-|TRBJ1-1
TGTGCCAGCAGCCAAGTGGGTCGAGGGGGCACTGAAGCTTTCTTT
CASSQVGRGGTEAFF
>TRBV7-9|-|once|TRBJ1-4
TGTGCCAGCAGCCCGGGGGCGGGTAATGAAAAACGGTTTTTT
CASSPGAGNEKRFF
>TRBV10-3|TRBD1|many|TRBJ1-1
TGTGCCATCAGTGTAGGAACCGGGACAGGGGGACGGGGCACTGAAGCTTTCTTT
CAISVGTGTGGRGTEAFF
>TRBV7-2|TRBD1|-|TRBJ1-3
TGTGCCAGCAGTTCAGGGGGCTCTGGAAACACCATATATTTT
CASSSGGSGNTIYF
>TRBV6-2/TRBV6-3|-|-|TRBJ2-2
TGTGCCACCCGACTCGCCGTGAACGCCGGGGAGCTGTTTTTT
CATRLAVNAGELFF
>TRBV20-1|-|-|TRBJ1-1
TGCAGTGCCCCCGTACAGGGCCTATCGAACACTGAAGCTTTCTTT
CSAPVQGLSNTEAFF
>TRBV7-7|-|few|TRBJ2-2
TGTGCTAGCAGCTCATTCGAACAGTGGGACCTGGGAGAGTCCGGGGAGCTGTTTTTT
CASSSFEQWDLGESGELFF
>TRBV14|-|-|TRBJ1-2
TGTGCCAGCAGCCAAGACTCCTGGATAGCTAACTATAGCTACACCTTC
CASSQDSWIANYSYTF
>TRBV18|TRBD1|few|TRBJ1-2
TGTGCCAGCTCACCGACGGGGACAGGGGGCATCTATGGCTACACCTTC
CASSPTGTGGIYGYTF
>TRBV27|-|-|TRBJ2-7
TGTGCCAGCAGTTCCCCCTCCGGCAGTCCCGAGCAGTACTTC
CASSSPSGSPEQYF
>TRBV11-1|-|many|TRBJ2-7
TGTGCCAGCAGCTTAGCTAGGACAGCCTACGAGCAGTACTTC
CASSLARTAYEQYF
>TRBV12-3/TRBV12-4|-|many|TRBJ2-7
TGTGCCAGCAGTTTAAGTTATGGCCGACGTGGAGAGCAGTACTTC
CASSLSYGRRGEQYF
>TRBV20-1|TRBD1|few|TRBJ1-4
TGCAGTGCTCCGACAGGGGGGTACGAAAAACTGTTTTTT
CSAPTGGYEKLFF
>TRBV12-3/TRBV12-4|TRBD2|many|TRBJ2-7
TGTGCCAGCAGTGAAGCGGGGGGGTACTCCTACGAGCAGTACTTC
CASSEAGGYSYEQYF
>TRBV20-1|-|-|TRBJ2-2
TGCAGTGCTAGAACCGGGGCGACCGGGGAGCTGTTTTTT
CSARTGATGELFF
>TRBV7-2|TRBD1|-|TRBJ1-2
TGTGCCAGCAGCACCCCGGGACAGGGCTATGGCTACACCTTC
CASSTPGQGYGYTF
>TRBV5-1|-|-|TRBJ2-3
TGCGCCAGCAGCTTGATCGGGGTCAGCACAGATACGCAGTATTTT
CASSLIGVSTDTQYF
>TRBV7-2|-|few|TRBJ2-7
TGTGCCAGCAGCCCACCTTTTGGGGTATCCTACGAGCAGTACTTC
CASSPPFGVSYEQYF